This TCR beta chain came from a study of T cells in Graves' hyperthyroidism and ophthalmopathy (dated by TCRdb to the late 2010s). In terms of the full investigation: To identify distinguishing TCR V-J signatures, a discovery cohort of around 98 patients was used, comprising some 45 with Graves' ophthalmopathy and 57 with stable Graves' hyperthyroidism. The paper reports TCR Vbeta CDR3 sequencing of over 120 peripheral blood samples: 40 or so ophthalmopathy, fewer than 80 hyperthyroidism and around 17 progressor patients. In more than 5 Graves' hyperthyroidism patients, the study also compared T-cell repertoires from thyroid tissue with T-cell repertoires from blood. The approximately 95 discovery patients were divided at random into training and test sets in a 7:3 ratio. Whether ophthalmopathy could be predicted prospectively was tested in an independent validation cohort made up of under 20 hyperthyroidism patients plus 17 patients who later progressed to ophthalmopathy. After blood sampling, hyperthyroidism patients were treated with methimazole at a starting dose of 30 mg daily, and ophthalmopathy patients were treated with high-dose intravenous methylprednisolone. The paper's findings and limits, for the study overall: No statistical method was used to fix the sample size in advance, and group allocation was not hidden from the investigators. In validation, the model predicted progression to ophthalmopathy with approximately 70% sensitivity and 72% to 85% specificity, a median of 6.5 months before onset. In cross-validation, a model built on a 13 V-J signature told ophthalmopathy apart from stable hyperthyroidism with under 90% sensitivity and roughly 81% specificity, and in testing the same model reached 80%/75%. Blood samples also contained most of the expanded thyroid clonotypes (frequency above 0.001), which suggests that blood repertoires may reflect thyroid immune responses.

From the germline V gene (reference sequence), CDR1 is SEHNR and CDR2 is FQNEAQ. Inclusive of the bounding cysteine and phenylalanine, the CDR3 is 15 residues long. Of all the DNA, just the CDR3 is kept, 45 bases in frame from base 1. Graves' hyperthyroidism was defined as stable when no progression to ophthalmopathy occurred over 18 months of follow-up. Hyperthyroidism patients were aged 18 to 65 years and newly diagnosed, with disease duration of less than 2 months. Exclusion was applied to patients with uncontrolled infections, other autoimmune diseases, pregnancy or lactation. Diagnoses were established on the basis of clinical symptoms, serum thyroxine and TRAb, thyroid ultrasound, and orbital computed tomography. Trizol reagent was used to extract total RNA, and RNA quality was then checked on an Agilent 2100 Bioanalyzer. Concerning this clonotype itself: What this receptor recognizes is not known. No base qualities exist here, and no much larger clone lies one base off it.

TCR beta CDR3 regions were amplified from RNA transcripts. The first round of RT-PCR for the TCR CDR3 was performed with the HTBI primer set and the Qiagen OneStep RT-PCR kit. Libraries were constructed in a second round of multiplex PCR, after which size selection and purification were carried out. Libraries were sequenced paired-end with 100 bp reads on an Illumina HiSeq2000. Concerning the study's data processing: SOAPnuke was used to process the raw data, with reads discarded if the reads contained adapters or uncalled bases, had a mean Phred below 15, or lacked an exact constant-primer or identifier match. High-quality paired reads were merged using COPE v1.2.5, and each unique nucleotide sequence was defined as a clonotype. MiTCR v1.1 was used to align clonotypes to the IMGT TRBV, TRBD and TRBJ reference segments. Only V-J combinations with frequency above 0.0001, covering approximately 99% of repertoires, were analysed. The TCS score was defined as F50 (clonal expansion) divided by E x V (chaos), with BLOSUM62-based TCRdist calculated between CDR3 peptides within each V-J. Welch's t-statistics and random forest reduced roughly 500 V-J features to some 14, which were used in a naive Bayes classifier (R e1071). Thyroid-blood repertoire similarity was quantified with the Morisita-Horn index. TCRdb applied fastp at Q25 and MiXCR to the public reads, then kept only in-frame beta chains. Rows matching on CDR3 protein sequence are summarized as one entry with the most common DNA and genes. None of the V and J calls come from the authors' own analysis; TCRdb made them. The sample yields more than 40,000 distinct CDR3 sequences; approximately 50% were counted once. Of the sample, about 30% is held by the ten largest clones.

What was sequenced was peripheral blood or thyroid tissue (not recorded which). This receptor was obtained from a woman aged 50 to 60 with Graves' hyperthyroidism. The receptor chain draws on TRBV7-9 and TRBJ2-7, and 10 junctional nucleotides match TRBD1. The J call may be in error: the DNA end matches TRBJ2-5 better. For the CDR3, the sequence is CASSPPGTGEQTQYF. The nucleotide sequence is given as TGTGCCAGCAGCCCCCCCGGGACAGGGGAACAGACCCAGTACTTC.